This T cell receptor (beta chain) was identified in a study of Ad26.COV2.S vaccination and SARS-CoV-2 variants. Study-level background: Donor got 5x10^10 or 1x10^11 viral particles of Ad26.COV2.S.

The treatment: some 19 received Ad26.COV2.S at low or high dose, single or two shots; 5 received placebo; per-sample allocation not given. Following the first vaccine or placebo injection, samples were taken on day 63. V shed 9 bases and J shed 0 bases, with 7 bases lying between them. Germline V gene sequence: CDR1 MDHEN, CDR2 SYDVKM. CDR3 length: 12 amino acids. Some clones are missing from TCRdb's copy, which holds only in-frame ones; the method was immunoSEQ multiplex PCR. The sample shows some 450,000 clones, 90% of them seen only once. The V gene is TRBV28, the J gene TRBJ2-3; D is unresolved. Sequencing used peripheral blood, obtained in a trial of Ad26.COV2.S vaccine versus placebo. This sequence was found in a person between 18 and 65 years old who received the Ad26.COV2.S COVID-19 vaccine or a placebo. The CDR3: CASFSSTDTQYF. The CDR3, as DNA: TGTGCCAGTTTTTCCAGCACAGATACGCAGTATTTT.